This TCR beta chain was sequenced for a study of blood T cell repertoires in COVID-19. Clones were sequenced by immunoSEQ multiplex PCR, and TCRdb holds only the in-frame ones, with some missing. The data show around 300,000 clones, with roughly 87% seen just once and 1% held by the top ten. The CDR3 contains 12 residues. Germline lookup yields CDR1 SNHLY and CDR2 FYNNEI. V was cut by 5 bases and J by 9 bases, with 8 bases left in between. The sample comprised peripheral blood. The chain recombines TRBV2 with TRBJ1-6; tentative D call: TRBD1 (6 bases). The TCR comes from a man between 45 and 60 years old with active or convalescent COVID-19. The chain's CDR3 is CASSTGSSPLHF. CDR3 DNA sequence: TGTGCCAGCAGTACAGGGAGTTCACCCCTCCACTTT.